This TCR beta chain came from a study of siplizumab effects on memory and regulatory T cells. Findings and caveats of the study: The apparent diversity of naive T cells exceeded that of memory cells, and naive T cells seemed to make a major contribution to the alloresponse. A minor share of alloreactive clones matched unstimulated subsets.

The CDR3 loop spans 14 amino acids. V lost 1 base to trimming and J lost 0 bases, with 4 bases between them. Per germline, CDR1 SGHNT and CDR2 YYREEE (reference sequence). About this clone itself: Its matching antigen is unknown.

The table came from immunoSEQ multiplex PCR; TCRdb's copy has only in-frame clones and leaves some out. The sample carries about 100,000 clones, about 90% recorded once. This sequence was found in a human donor in good health. The chain joins TRBV5-4 to TRBJ2-2; D is unresolved. The sample taken for sequencing was non-Treg CD4+ T cells sorted from blood. This CDR3 reads CASSLRSNTGELFF. The CDR3 DNA is TGTGCCAGCAGCTTGCGTTCGAACACCGGGGAGCTGTTTTTT. The full variable domain, completed using reference TRBV5-4 and TRBJ2-2, is ETGVTQSPTHLIKTRGQQVTLRCSSQSGHNTVSWYQQALGQGPQFIFQYYREEENGRGNFPPRFSGLQFPNYSSELNVNALELDDSALYLCASSLRSNTGELFFGEGSRLTVL.